Following are 14 T cell receptor beta chains from one sample sequenced in a study of blood T cell repertoires in COVID-19. TCRdb's table, derived via immunoSEQ multiplex PCR, lists solely in-frame clones and lacks some. The sample includes 91,000 or so clones, approximately 87% of them seen just once. Sequences were obtained from peripheral blood. The receptors originated from a human donor in a cohort sampled during active COVID-19.

The V gene is TRBV10-3, the J gene TRBJ2-1; 13 positions match TRBD2. The junction had 15 bases not matched to a gene; V was cut back by 0 bases and J by 7 bases. The germline V gene has CDR1 ENHRY and CDR2 SYGVKD. CDR3 length equals 20 residues. CDR3 amino acids: CAISESFRTSGGRGPNEQFF. As DNA, the CDR3 is TGTGCCATCAGTGAGTCGTTTCGGACTAGCGGGGGCCGAGGGCCTAATGAGCAGTTCTTC.

The J gene is TRBJ1-1, the V gene TRBV12-3 or TRBV12-4, with no clear D. The CDR3 has 12 amino acids. Trimming took 6 bases from V and 5 from J, leaving 10 bases between them. CDR3 DNA sequence: TGTGCCAGCAGCCTCCGTCTGACTGAAGCTTTCTTT. Residues: CASSLRLTEAFF.

CDR3 sequence reads: CASREYRGVGTDTQYF. As DNA, the CDR3 is TGTGCCAGCAGAGAATATCGGGGAGTTGGGACAGATACGCAGTATTTT. The J gene is TRBJ2-3, the V gene TRBV27, with D tentatively TRBD2 (5 bases). V was trimmed by 6 bases and J by 3 bases, leaving 19 bases between them. Per germline, CDR1 MNHEY and CDR2 SMNVEV (reference sequence). The CDR3 runs 16 residues.

This clone came up once. The rearrangement uses TRBV7-8 and TRBJ1-5; 7 bases match TRBD1. Germline V lookup: CDR1 SGHVS, CDR2 FQNEAQ. This CDR3 is 16 amino acids long. V lost 3 bases, J lost 1 base, and 6 bases stayed unmatched. CDR3: CASSFMSGGSNQPQHF. Here the CDR3 DNA reads TGTGCCAGCAGCTTCATGTCAGGGGGGAGCAATCAGCCCCAGCATTTT.

J is TRBJ1-3 and V is TRBV4-2; the D gene is possibly TRBD1 (6 bases). Per germline, CDR1 LGHNA and CDR2 YNFKEQ. Trimming removed 7 bases from V and 5 bases from J, with 15 bases in between. The CDR3 totals 14 residues. The chain's CDR3 is CASNPEQGRNTIYF. CDR3 bases: TGTGCCAGCAACCCGGAACAGGGAAGAAACACCATATATTTT.

This clone was picked up a small number of times. V gene TRBV30 combines with J gene TRBJ1-1; 10 nucleotides match TRBD1. The CDR3 is 14 residues long. Looked up from germline, CDR1 is GTSNPN and CDR2 is SVGIG (reference sequence). After removal of 2 bases from V and 6 bases from J, the junction contained 6 bases not matched to a gene. The CDR3 DNA reads as TGTGCCTGGAGTACGGTGGGGACAGGGGCTGAAGCTTTCTTT. It yields the protein CAWSTVGTGAEAFF.

The chain employs TRBV7-6 and TRBJ1-1; tentatively, D is TRBD1 (6 bases). The length of the CDR3 is 16 residues. CDR1 SGHVS and CDR2 FNYEAQ come from the germline V gene. V dropped 1 base and J dropped 5 bases, with 17 bases sitting between them. CDR3 sequence (DNA): TGTGCCAGCAGCTTAGAGGGGGAGGGTGTTGGGACTGAAGCTTTCTTT. Translated, it gives CASSLEGEGVGTEAFF.

The chain combines TRBV19 with TRBJ2-1; D may be TRBD1 (5 bases). The CDR3 length is 14 residues. Trimming stripped 5 bases from V and 8 bases from J, with 16 bases between. CDR1 and CDR2 (germline): LNHDA, SQIVND (reference sequence). CDR3 in amino acids: CASSRGGIQDEQFF. As DNA, the CDR3 is TGTGCCAGTAGTCGAGGTGGCATACAGGATGAGCAGTTCTTC.

The chain is built from TRBV18 and TRBJ2-1; a weak D match, TRBD1 (5 bases). CDR1 KGHSH and CDR2 LQKENI come from the germline V gene. Trimming took off 1 base at V and 5 bases at J, with 15 bases between the two ends. This CDR3 has 16 residues. This chain's CDR3 is CASSPLIRGENNEQFF. The CDR3 DNA is TGTGCCAGCTCACCACTGATAAGGGGCGAAAACAATGAGCAGTTCTTC.

The chain employs TRBV5-1 and TRBJ1-6, with TRBD1 identical over 9 bases. Trimming removed 5 bases from V and 10 bases from J; junction bases left unmatched: 7. The CDR3 totals 14 residues. Per the germline V gene, CDR1 is SGHRS and CDR2 is YFSETQ. CDR3 sequence reads: CASRPGQGGSPLHF. DNA of the CDR3: TGCGCCAGCAGACCGGGACAGGGAGGCTCACCCCTCCACTTT.

The rearrangement uses TRBV6-5 and TRBJ2-7; 10 bases are a match to TRBD2. CDR3 size: 15 residues. J was trimmed by 6 bases and V by 9 bases; bases with no gene match: 14. The V gene's germline CDR1 is MNHEY and CDR2 SVGAGI. In DNA, the CDR3 is TGTGCCAGTGCTAGCGGGAGAGGATTAAAAGGCGAGCAGTACTTC. Protein sequence: CASASGRGLKGEQYF.

For this clone: One end of the junction fails to match germline, which may point to a read error. This rearrangement joins TRBV7-6 to TRBJ1-1, with 7 bases aligning to TRBD1. This CDR3 contains 15 residues. CDR1 and CDR2 from the germline V gene are SGHVS and FNYEAQ. The CDR3, as DNA: TGTGCCAGCAGTTTAGGGGGCAGACTGAACACTGAAGCTTTCTTT. It codes for CASSLGGRLNTEAFF.

J is TRBJ2-2 and V is TRBV3-1 (or the pseudogene TRBV3-2); perhaps TRBD1 as D (5 bases). The CDR3 spans 16 residues. Germline CDR1 is LGHDT and CDR2 is YNNKEL (reference sequence). The V end lost 1 base, the J end lost 5 bases, and 14 bases lay between the germline ends. CDR3 sequence: CASSQGAGPLTGELFF. As DNA, the CDR3 is TGTGCCAGCAGCCAAGGGGCAGGGCCTCTGACCGGGGAGCTGTTTTTT.

This clone was detected once. The chain combines TRBV4-2 with TRBJ2-5; tentative D call: TRBD1 (6 bases). The ends were cut back, 2 bases at V and 5 bases at J, with 12 bases in the middle. CDR3 length: 14 residues. Per germline, CDR1 LGHNA and CDR2 YNFKEQ. CDR3 nucleotides: TGTGCCAGCAGCCAACAGGGGCAGGGTGAGACCCAGTACTTC. This gives the protein CASSQQGQGETQYF.